Below, one TCR beta chain is given with its context. Its specificity is not known. The primer mix had 60 Vbeta and 13 Jbeta primers. Original handling: Later work found about 80 million unique TCR beta chains, with roughly 11 million shared. Sequencing was performed with immunoSEQ multiplex PCR; in TCRdb, only in-frame clones are kept and a portion is missing. The V and J calls and clone size were taken over from that table, and D and trimming were inferred from the DNA. The sample includes 220,000 or so clones, 82% of them seen just once. The source of the sample is a study of cytomegalovirus exposure and HLA in healthy donors. Study-level results: An analysis that came later showed most CMV-associated TCR beta chains appearing HLA-restricted.

This sequence was found in a woman in her forties in good health and CMV-seronegative. Sequenced material: PBMCs.

The CDR3 region is CASSLGQNEQYF. The CDR3 DNA sequence: TGCGCCAGCAGCTTGGGTCAGAACGAGCAGTACTTC. The chain joins TRBV5-1 to TRBJ2-7; D unresolved. The CDR3 has 12 amino acids. Trimming left V 0 bases short and J 5 bases short, with 6 bases between. Germline CDR1 and CDR2: SGHRS and YFSETQ.